These 30 T cell receptor beta chains originate from one sample sequenced in a study of identical twins. TCRdb independently ran MiXCR on the 5' RACE reads; one entry per CDR3 protein. This table holds roughly 1.6 million distinct CDR3 sequences, roughly 35% found once. Sequenced: cord blood. All receptors come from a newborn girl in good health.

The chain uses TRBV7-9 and TRBJ1-4, with 9 bases lining up with TRBD1. The V and J ends lost 5 bases and 5 bases, in that order; junction bases with no gene match: 6. The CDR3 covers 15 residues. CDR1 SEHNR and CDR2 FQNEAQ come from the germline V gene (reference sequence). In DNA form, the CDR3 reads TGTGCCAGCAGCCCCACTACAGGGGGCAATGAAAAACTGTTTTTT. Protein product: CASSPTTGGNEKLFF.

This clonotype was counted between two and nine times. The genes are TRBV15 and TRBJ2-7; D might be TRBD1 (5 bases). Trimming stripped 3 bases from V and 0 bases from J, with 15 bases between. Per the germline V gene, CDR1 is LNHNV and CDR2 is YYDKDF (reference sequence). There are 16 residues in the CDR3. CDR3 in amino acids: CATSSPGLVNSYEQYF. The DNA for the CDR3 is TGTGCCACCAGCAGCCCAGGGCTGGTTAACTCCTACGAGCAGTACTTC.

The sample holds a few counts of this clonotype. One end of the junction is discordant with germline, which a read error may explain. This chain uses TRBV12-3 or TRBV12-4 with TRBJ2-1; 12 bases fit TRBD1. The CDR3 spans 16 residues. The CDR3 protein is CASSLGGQGAYNERFF. The CDR3 nucleotides are TGTGCCAGCAGTTTAGGGGGACAGGGGGCTTACAATGAGCGGTTCTTC.

This clonotype has a handful of counts. The gene calls are TRBV20-1 and TRBJ2-7, with TRBD2 matching 7 bases. There are 13 residues in the CDR3. Looked up from germline, CDR1 is DFQATT and CDR2 is SNEGSKA (reference sequence). Losses at the gene ends were 1 base for V and 2 bases for J; bases not matched to a gene: 2. The CDR3 nucleotides read TGCAGTGCTAGAGTAGCGGGCCCCTACGAGCAGTACTTC. Protein product: CSARVAGPYEQYF.

This clonotype was recorded a few times. The chain recombines TRBV7-9 with TRBJ2-1; D is unresolved. CDR3 size: 14 residues. From germline, CDR1 is SEHNR and CDR2 FQNEAQ (reference sequence). V lost 6 bases and J lost 3, with 12 bases in between. DNA of the CDR3: TGTGCCAGCAGTCCTAAAGGGAACTACAATGAGCAGTTCTTC. Protein product: CASSPKGNYNEQFF.

This clonotype was seen a few times. This rearrangement joins TRBV2 to TRBJ2-1; TRBD1 matches 10 bases. The CDR3 spans 15 residues. After removal of 7 bases from V and 4 bases from J, the junction contained 7 bases not matched to a gene. The germline CDR1 and CDR2 sequences are SNHLY and FYNNEI. The CDR3 region has the DNA TGTGCCAGCATTCCGGACAGGGGGGCTTACAATGAGCAGTTCTTC. It codes for CASIPDRGAYNEQFF.

The chain joins TRBV7-2 to TRBJ2-3; TRBD2 matches 12 bases. The CDR3 spans 19 residues. The germline V gene encodes CDR1 SGHTA and CDR2 FQGNSA. Trimming cost V 1 base and J 4 bases; bases outside gene matches: 12. The CDR3 nucleotides are TGTGCCAGCAGCTTAGAGAGGCCTAGCGGGAGGGCCAGGGCAGATACGCAGTATTTT. Translating gives CASSLERPSGRARADTQYF.

This chain joins TRBV20-1 and TRBJ2-7; 7 bases map to TRBD2. The CDR3 is 14 amino acids. Looked up from germline, CDR1 is DFQATT and CDR2 is SNEGSKA (reference sequence). V shed 1 base and J 1 base; nucleotides not matched to a gene: 4. The CDR3 sequence: CSARGLALSYEQYF. The CDR3 DNA follows: TGCAGTGCTAGAGGACTAGCCCTTTCCTACGAGCAGTACTTC.

With regard to this clonotype: A read error may explain this, as a much larger clone is one base away. The rearrangement uses TRBV27 and TRBJ2-7; D is unclear. Germline V lookup: CDR1 MNHEY, CDR2 SMNVEV (reference sequence). The CDR3 has 15 residues. The germline V and J ends were trimmed by 5 bases and 3 bases, with 17 bases remaining between them. The CDR3 DNA follows: TGTGCCAGCAGTCCCCGTGTTAAGGGCGACTACGAGCAGTACTTC. It is translated as CASSPRVKGDYEQYF.

The genes are TRBV20-1 and TRBJ2-3, with D maybe TRBD2 (6 bases). Germline CDR1 is DFQATT and CDR2 is SNEGSKA (reference sequence). The germline V and J ends were trimmed by 3 bases and 4 bases, with 17 bases remaining between them. The CDR3 is made up of 15 amino acids. CDR3 DNA sequence: TGCAGTGCTAGGCTAGCGCATCTTCGGGCAGATACGCAGTATTTT. It is translated as CSARLAHLRADTQYF.

This chain joins TRBV29-1 and TRBJ1-2; weak D call: TRBD1 (5 bases). This CDR3 is 14 amino acids long. Per germline, CDR1 SQVTM and CDR2 ANQGSEA. V was trimmed by 3 bases and J by 4 bases, leaving 15 bases between them. CDR3 coding DNA: TGCAGCGTTGATGTGACCTCGGGGCGCTATGGCTACACCTTC. Protein sequence: CSVDVTSGRYGYTF.

The table lists this clonotype with a few counts. The chain couples TRBV20-1 to TRBJ2-3; 7 bases fit TRBD1. The V and J ends lost 3 bases and 2 bases, in that order; junction bases with no gene match: 2. CDR1 is DFQATT, CDR2 SNEGSKA, per germline (reference sequence). The CDR3 spans 13 residues. CDR3 residues: CSARDRNTDTQYF. The CDR3 coding sequence is TGCAGTGCTAGGGACAGGAACACAGATACGCAGTATTTT.

This chain uses TRBV7-2 with TRBJ1-6; maybe TRBD1 (6 bases). CDR1 SGHTA and CDR2 FQGNSA come from the germline V gene. The CDR3 consists of 21 residues. Trimming removed 0 bases at V and 3 bases at J, with 24 bases between. The CDR3 nucleotides read TGTGCCAGCAGCTTAGCGTTCCGTCCATACGGACAGAAACTCTATAATTCACCCCTCCACTTT. As protein: CASSLAFRPYGQKLYNSPLHF.

This clonotype was detected ten times or more. The gene calls are TRBV5-1 and TRBJ2-3, with D perhaps TRBD2 (6 bases). Germline loops: CDR1 SGHRS, CDR2 YFSETQ. The ends were cut back, 0 bases at V and 5 bases at J, with 10 bases in the middle. This CDR3 has 14 residues. The chain's CDR3 is CASSLGGVGDTQYF. Here the CDR3 DNA reads TGCGCCAGCAGCTTGGGCGGGGTTGGAGATACGCAGTATTTT.

V is TRBV5-1 and J is TRBJ2-5, with D maybe TRBD2 (5 bases). Germline values: CDR1 SGHRS, CDR2 YFSETQ. The V end was cut by 0 bases, the J end by 11 bases, with 26 bases between. The CDR3 sequence is 17 residues long. CDR3 in DNA: TGCGCCAGCAGCTTGGATCTCGGGGAGTTGACCGGGAATGAGCAGTACTTC. It translates to CASSLDLGELTGNEQYF.

With respect to this clonotype: Possible read error: a much larger clone is one base away. V usage is TRBV13 and J usage is TRBJ2-1; the D gene is possibly TRBD1 (6 bases). Gene TRBJ2-7 matches the end of the DNA better, so the J call may be wrong. The CDR3 has 11 amino acids. Germline CDR1 is PRHDT and CDR2 is FYEKMQ (reference sequence). The CDR3 spells CASGYREEQYF. For the CDR3, the DNA is TGTGCCAGCGGTTACAGGGAGGAGCAGTACTTC.

This clonotype has a handful of counts. The gene calls are TRBV6-6 and TRBJ1-5; D is unresolved. Germline CDR1 and CDR2: MNHNY and SVGAGI (reference sequence). The V gene lost 4 bases and the J gene lost 5 bases, with 9 bases spanning the gap. The CDR3 totals 13 residues. The CDR3 region has the DNA TGTGCCAGCAGTTCTCGGACCCATCAGCCCCAGCATTTT. It encodes CASSSRTHQPQHF.

V usage is TRBV20-1 and J usage is TRBJ2-7; the D call may be TRBD1 or TRBD2 (5 bases each). The germline gives CDR1 DFQATT, CDR2 SNEGSKA (reference sequence). V was clipped by 6 bases and J by 2 bases, with 11 bases between them. This CDR3 is 12 amino acids long. The CDR3 here is CSAGTTAYEQYF. For the CDR3, the DNA is TGCAGTGCGGGGACCACAGCCTACGAGCAGTACTTC.

This clonotype was picked up a small number of times. The J gene is TRBJ1-1, the V gene TRBV4-1; D is ambiguous. V was pared by 2 bases and J by 0 bases, with 16 bases between. Germline CDR1 MGHRA, CDR2 YSYEKL. This CDR3 has 17 amino acids. The CDR3: CASSQTPFIKLNTEAFF. CDR3 DNA sequence: TGCGCCAGCAGCCAAACCCCCTTCATTAAACTGAACACTGAAGCTTTCTTT.

The chain carries TRBV27 and TRBJ1-6; D gene uncertain. Looked up from germline, CDR1 is MNHEY and CDR2 is SMNVEV (reference sequence). The CDR3 is made up of 18 amino acids. V was trimmed by 1 base and J by 0 bases, leaving 13 bases between them. CDR3 sequence (DNA): TGTGCCAGCAGTTTATATGCCCGGCAGAGCTCCTATAATTCACCCCTCCACTTT. It specifies CASSLYARQSSYNSPLHF.

J is TRBJ2-2 and V is TRBV5-6, with unresolved D. Germline V gives CDR1 SGHDT, CDR2 YYEEEE. The V end lost 1 base, the J end lost 3 bases, and 10 bases lay between the germline ends. This CDR3 contains 15 residues. The CDR3 region is CASSLFDGDTGELFF. For the CDR3, the DNA is TGTGCCAGCAGCTTGTTTGATGGGGACACCGGGGAGCTGTTTTTT.

This clonotype was seen a few times. V and J are TRBV4-1 and TRBJ2-3; TRBD2 agrees at 9 bases. The germline V gene has CDR1 MGHRA and CDR2 YSYEKL. This CDR3 contains 18 residues. V was clipped by 1 base and J by 0 bases; unmatched bases: 8. CDR3 sequence: CASSQVLAGRPSTDTQYF. The CDR3 nucleotides are TGCGCCAGCAGCCAAGTCCTAGCGGGACGTCCTAGCACAGATACGCAGTATTTT.

The chain couples TRBV2 to TRBJ1-5; D not resolved. The CDR3 has 14 residues. Germline CDR1 SNHLY, CDR2 FYNNEI. Trimming shortened V by 2 bases and J by 2 bases, and 7 bases separated the two germline ends. The CDR3 spells CASSEFVGNQPQHF. The CDR3 nucleotides read TGTGCCAGCAGTGAATTTGTCGGCAATCAGCCCCAGCATTTT. Full variable domain (missing parts from reference TRBV2 and TRBJ1-5): EPEVTQTPSHQVTQMGQEVILRCVPISNHLYFYWYRQILGQKVEFLVSFYNNEISEKSEIFDDQFSVERPDGSNFTLKIRSTKLEDSAMYFCASSEFVGNQPQHFGDGTRLSIL.

The chain is built from TRBV3-1 and TRBJ2-5, with 7 bases matching TRBD2. The J call may be wrong; the DNA end is better matched by TRBJ2-7. Looked up from germline, CDR1 is LGHDT and CDR2 is YNNKEL (reference sequence). The CDR3 spans 15 residues. CDR3 protein: CASSLGLVASYEQYF. For the CDR3, the DNA is TGTGCCAGCAGCCTAGGACTAGTTGCCTCCTACGAGCAGTACTTC.

V and J are TRBV5-1 and TRBJ2-7, with 14 bases fitting TRBD2. CDR3 length: 15 amino acids. CDR1 is SGHRS, CDR2 YFSETQ, per germline. The V segment lost 4 bases and the J segment 3 bases; nucleotides outside the gene matches: 3. The CDR3 loop is CASSTGLAGDYEQYF. The CDR3 DNA is TGCGCCAGCAGCACGGGACTAGCGGGAGACTACGAGCAGTACTTC.

In nucleotides, the CDR3 is TGTGCCAGCAGCTTAATGGCAGCAAATTCACCCCTCCACTTT. It is translated as CASSLMAANSPLHF. The V gene is TRBV7-9, the J gene TRBJ1-6, with unresolved D. This CDR3 contains 14 residues. V lost 2 bases and J lost 7, with 9 bases in between. The germline CDR1 and CDR2 sequences are SEHNR and FQNEAQ (reference sequence).

This clonotype was detected a few times. The rearrangement links TRBV2 to TRBJ2-7, with 7 positions matching TRBD2. Germline V gene data show CDR1 as SNHLY and CDR2 as FYNNEI. Trimming cost V 3 bases and J 7 bases; bases outside gene matches: 12. This CDR3 region has 15 residues. The CDR3 DNA reads TGTGCCAGCAGTGATGAACTAGCGCCGATTGGGGAGCAGTACTTC. Its translation is CASSDELAPIGEQYF.

J is TRBJ2-7 and V is TRBV20-1; 8 bases are a match to TRBD1. The V gene's germline CDR1 is DFQATT and CDR2 SNEGSKA (reference sequence). Germline trimming cut 6 bases from V and 2 bases from J; bases unmatched to any gene: 6. CDR3 length equals 13 residues. The CDR3: CSALRTGPYEQYF. The CDR3 DNA follows: TGCAGTGCGCTGAGGACAGGGCCCTACGAGCAGTACTTC.

This clonotype was counted a few times. The gene calls are TRBV24-1 and TRBJ2-3, with no clear D. From germline, CDR1 is KGHDR and CDR2 SFDVKD. The CDR3 covers 14 residues. Trimming stripped 9 bases from V and 2 bases from J, with 14 bases between. The CDR3 coding sequence is TGTGCCACCCTTAGACATGGGGACACAGATACGCAGTATTTT. The encoded protein is CATLRHGDTDTQYF.

Only a few counts were recorded for this clonotype. This sequence joins TRBV20-1 and TRBJ1-1, with D hard to call. This CDR3 contains 16 residues. The V end lost 0 bases, the J end lost 1 base, and 15 bases lay between the germline ends. From germline, CDR1 is DFQATT and CDR2 SNEGSKA (reference sequence). In DNA form, the CDR3 reads TGCAGTGCTAGAGATCCCGGATGGTGGGGGAACACTGAAGCTTTCTTT. Protein: CSARDPGWWGNTEAFF.